Shown below are 28 T cell receptor beta chains from a single sample sequenced in a study of blood T cells in healthy people across ages (dated by TCRdb to the mid-2010s). The library was built by means of 5' RACE. Sequenced on an Illumina HiSeq 2500. The second PCR ran for roughly 7 to 11 cycles and used a J-beta primer mix along with a sample-barcoded 5' primer. TCRdb reanalyzed the raw reads on its own, using fastp at Q25 for trimming and MiXCR for clone calling, and kept in-frame beta chains. A single entry per CDR3 protein holds the most common genes and DNA from its merged rows. This sample comprises about 970,000 distinct CDR3 sequences, 51% of them detected only once. The ten biggest clones cover around a fifth of the sample. Sequences were obtained from blood. Source of these receptors: a woman aged 55-70 years in good health.

V usage is TRBV6-5 and J usage is TRBJ2-7; 11 bases align to TRBD1. The J segment lost 7 bases and the V segment lost 5 bases, leaving 10 bases of the junction unmatched. CDR1 and CDR2 (germline): MNHEY, SVGAGI. The CDR3 has 15 residues. The CDR3 sequence: CASSRPGTGGREQYF. CDR3 in DNA: TGTGCCAGCAGTCGCCCCGGGACAGGGGGGCGGGAGCAGTACTTC.

This clonotype was seen repeatedly, ten times or more. The genes are TRBV10-3 and TRBJ2-5; 9 bases fit TRBD2. This CDR3 is built from 15 residues. Germline CDR1 and CDR2: ENHRY and SYGVKD. V shed 3 bases, J shed 4 bases, and the junction held 6 bases outside the gene matches. The DNA of the CDR3 is TGTGCCATCAGTGAACAAGCGGGAGGTGGAGAGACCCAGTACTTC. Its protein is CAISEQAGGGETQYF.

The chain joins TRBV6-5 to TRBJ2-3; 8 bases fit TRBD1. Unmatched junction bases numbered 6, after V lost 6 bases and J lost 4 bases. Germline V lookup: CDR1 MNHEY, CDR2 SVGAGI. The CDR3 runs 14 residues. The CDR3 loop is CASSPRQGSDTQYF. The CDR3 DNA is TGTGCCAGCAGCCCGAGACAGGGGTCAGATACGCAGTATTTT.

The rearrangement uses TRBV28 and TRBJ2-1, with 12 positions matching TRBD2. The germline CDR1 and CDR2 sequences are MDHEN and SYDVKM. The CDR3 consists of 18 residues. V was pared by 5 bases and J by 0 bases, with 8 bases of the junction left unmatched. The CDR3 region has the DNA TGTGCCAGCAGTGCCGCTCCGACTAGCGGGAGCTCCTACAATGAGCAGTTCTTC. It is translated as CASSAAPTSGSSYNEQFF.

The chain couples TRBV12-3 or TRBV12-4 to TRBJ2-1; 8 bases agree with TRBD2. V lost 8 bases, J lost 3 bases, and 6 bases stayed unmatched. The CDR3 sequence is 14 residues long. The CDR3 nucleotides are TGTGCCAGCCTGCCCGGGAGGGTCTACAATGAGCAGTTCTTC. Its protein is CASLPGRVYNEQFF.

The rearrangement uses TRBV7-2 and TRBJ2-1, with 14 bases matching TRBD2. There are 18 residues in the CDR3. The trim removed 5 bases at V and 6 bases at J, leaving 12 bases unmatched. Germline-derived CDR1 and CDR2 are SGHTA and FQGNSA. The CDR3 nucleotides are TGTGCCAGCAGCCCGAGGCATGGGGGGACTAGCGGGAGCAATGAGCAGTTCTTC. Protein product: CASSPRHGGTSGSNEQFF. The variable domain in full, completed from reference TRBV7-2 and TRBJ2-1, reads GAGVSQSPSNKVTEKGKDVELRCDPISGHTALYWYRQSLGQGLEFLIYFQGNSAPDKSGLPSDRFSAERTGGSVSTLTIQRTQQEDSAVYLCASSPRHGGTSGSNEQFFGPGTRLTVL.

This clonotype has a count of ten or more. The chain links TRBV11-3 to TRBJ2-7; 7 bases align to TRBD2. CDR1 and CDR2 (germline): SGHNT, YENEEA. V shed 1 base, J shed 5 bases, and the junction held 8 bases outside the gene matches. The CDR3 extends over 15 amino acids. CDR3 region: CASSLGGRALDEQYF. CDR3 DNA: TGTGCCAGCAGCTTAGGGGGGAGGGCCCTCGACGAGCAGTACTTC.

This clonotype was detected only a few times. The chain joins TRBV4-3 to TRBJ2-7, with D possibly being TRBD1 or TRBD2 (6 bases each). CDR3 length: 13 residues. Deletions cut 9 bases from V and 12 bases from J, with 24 bases between. Germline-derived CDR1 and CDR2 are LGHNA and YSLEER. The CDR3 nucleotides are TGCGCCAGTTCTATGATCCCCGGGGGCCAAATGTACTTC. It yields the protein CASSMIPGGQMYF.

This chain links TRBV28 with TRBJ2-5, with 10 bases aligning to TRBD2. CDR1 MDHEN and CDR2 SYDVKM come from the germline V gene. V was pared by 3 bases and J by 11 bases, with 12 bases of the junction left unmatched. The CDR3 runs to 15 residues. CDR3 region: CASSLTSGFYNEQYF. The DNA of the CDR3 is TGTGCCAGCAGTTTGACTAGCGGGTTCTACAATGAGCAGTACTTC.

The chain recombines TRBV5-5 with TRBJ2-1; possible D gene TRBD2, 6 bases. Between the trimmed V and J ends, which lost 5 bases and 3 bases, there was a span of 15 bases. Germline V gene data show CDR1 as SGHKS and CDR2 as YYEKEE (reference sequence). CDR3 length equals 15 residues. The CDR3 here is CASRTPSASYNEQFF. The CDR3 coding sequence is TGTGCCAGCAGGACCCCTAGCGCAAGCTACAATGAGCAGTTCTTC. Full variable domain (missing parts from reference TRBV5-5 and TRBJ2-1): DAGVTQSPTHLIKTRGQQVTLRCSPISGHKSVSWYQQVLGQGPQFIFQYYEKEERGRGNFPDRFSARQFPNYSSELNVNALLLGDSALYLCASRTPSASYNEQFFGPGTRLTVL.

The rearrangement uses TRBV28 and TRBJ2-5; D uncertain. Germline CDR1 reads MDHEN; CDR2 reads SYDVKM. The V end was cut by 2 bases, the J end by 12 bases, with 13 bases between. The CDR3 covers 12 residues. The CDR3 DNA reads as TGTGCCAGCAGTTTAAAGGGCGCTCGGAAGTACTTC. As protein: CASSLKGARKYF.

Only a few counts were recorded for this clonotype. The rearrangement joins TRBV12-3 or TRBV12-4 to TRBJ1-1; 7 nucleotides match TRBD1. The J segment lost 3 bases and the V segment lost 3 bases, leaving 4 bases of the junction unmatched. The CDR3 has 14 residues. The CDR3 spells CASSLRGQDTEAFF. As DNA, the CDR3 is TGTGCCAGCAGTTTGAGAGGACAGGACACTGAAGCTTTCTTT.

There are a few counts of this clonotype. The chain is built from TRBV10-2 and TRBJ2-5, with a weak D call TRBD2 (6 bases). Between the trimmed V and J ends, which lost 2 bases and 11 bases, there was a span of 18 bases. This CDR3 is 14 amino acids long. Germline V gene data show CDR1 as WSHSY and CDR2 as SAAADI. As DNA, the CDR3 is TGCGCCAGCAGTGAGACCGGGGAGGTGGGGGAGCAGTACTTC. Protein product: CASSETGEVGEQYF.

The sample holds one count of this clonotype. The chain carries TRBV12-3 or TRBV12-4 and TRBJ2-2; D uncertain. There are 13 residues in the CDR3. Between the trimmed V and J ends, which lost 9 bases and 1 base, there was a span of 9 bases. The CDR3 protein is CASIMGNTGELFF. The CDR3 DNA reads TGTGCCAGTATTATGGGGAACACCGGGGAGCTGTTTTTT.

The CDR3 protein is CSAIGSAAGHWEQFF. The CDR3 bases are TGCAGTGCTATTGGCTCCGCCGCGGGACATTGGGAGCAGTTCTTC. J is TRBJ2-1 and V is TRBV20-1; D assignment may be TRBD1 or TRBD2 (6 bases each). CDR1 is DFQATT, CDR2 SNEGSKA, per germline (reference sequence). Trimming shortened V by 4 bases and J by 10 bases, and 23 bases separated the two germline ends. This CDR3 has 15 residues.

The V gene is TRBV7-6, the J gene TRBJ1-1; D is uncertain. This CDR3 contains 14 residues. V was cut by 1 base and J by 4 bases, with 10 bases left in between. From germline, CDR1 is SGHVS and CDR2 FNYEAQ. The DNA for the CDR3 is TGTGCCAGCAGCTTAGGACCCTTGGTCACTGAAGCTTTCTTT. Protein sequence: CASSLGPLVTEAFF.

In this sample, this clonotype turned up once. CDR3 sequence: CSVNLVPTRYF. Written as DNA, the CDR3 is TGCAGTGTTAATTTAGTCCCCACTAGGTACTTC. The rearrangement links TRBV20-1 to TRBJ2-7; a weak D match, TRBD2 (5 bases). Per germline, CDR1 DFQATT and CDR2 SNEGSKA (reference sequence). CDR3 length: 11 residues. Trimming left V 7 bases short and J 12 bases short, with 19 bases between.

This clonotype turned up a few times. The chain uses TRBV6-6 and TRBJ1-2, with TRBD1 identical over 9 bases. The J segment lost 3 bases and the V segment lost 2 bases, leaving 10 bases of the junction unmatched. This CDR3 is 17 amino acids long. From germline, CDR1 is MNHNY and CDR2 SVGAGI (reference sequence). CDR3 protein: CASSYGVGQGFYYGYTF. The CDR3 DNA is TGTGCCAGCAGTTACGGGGTGGGACAGGGTTTTTACTATGGCTACACCTTC.

This clonotype was detected only a few times. CDR3 in DNA: TGCAGCGTTGAGGGGTGGCCGACGGGCTACACCTTC. Its translation is CSVEGWPTGYTF. This rearrangement joins TRBV29-1 to TRBJ1-2; D is unresolved. The CDR3 covers 12 residues. Trimming left V 3 bases short and J 8 bases short, with 13 bases between. Per the germline V gene, CDR1 is SQVTM and CDR2 is ANQGSEA.

The genes are TRBV15 and TRBJ2-7; 7 bases map to TRBD1. The germline V gene encodes CDR1 LNHNV and CDR2 YYDKDF (reference sequence). V lost 0 bases, J lost 6 bases, and 8 bases stayed unmatched. The length of the CDR3 is 15 residues. The CDR3 nucleotides are TGTGCCACCAGCAGAGAAGTTTCCGGACAGGTCGAGCAGTACTTC. This gives the protein CATSREVSGQVEQYF.

DNA for the CDR3: TGTGCCAGCAGTTTTGGGACTAGCGGGAGCACTGAGCAGTTCTTC. Translation: CASSFGTSGSTEQFF. The chain is built from TRBV27 and TRBJ2-1, with TRBD2 matching 14 bases. In germline, CDR1 is MNHEY, CDR2 SMNVEV (reference sequence). V shed 3 bases and J 9 bases; nucleotides not matched to a gene: 4. This CDR3 is built from 15 residues.

The J gene is TRBJ2-7, the V gene TRBV7-8; 10 positions agree with TRBD2. The trim removed 4 bases at V and 3 bases at J, leaving 6 bases unmatched. The germline gives CDR1 SGHVS, CDR2 FQNEAQ. The CDR3 runs 15 residues. The CDR3 reads CASSSWTSGNYEQYF. The CDR3 bases are TGTGCCAGCAGCTCCTGGACTAGCGGCAACTACGAGCAGTACTTC.

The chain is built from TRBV6-6 and TRBJ2-7, with 15 bases fitting TRBD2. Trimming removed 8 bases from V and 5 bases from J; junction bases left unmatched: 10. Germline loops: CDR1 MNHNY, CDR2 SVGAGI (reference sequence). There are 16 residues in the CDR3. CDR3 DNA sequence: TGTGCCAGCCGGACAGGGACTAGCGGGAGGCCCCACGAGCAGTACTTC. It yields the protein CASRTGTSGRPHEQYF.

The chain combines TRBV25-1 with TRBJ2-6; maybe TRBD1 (6 bases). Germline values: CDR1 MGHDK, CDR2 SYGVNS. This CDR3 comprises 13 residues. V was pared by 10 bases and J by 2 bases, with 9 bases between. This chain's CDR3 is CATSGAGANVLTF. CDR3 coding DNA: TGTGCCACCTCAGGGGCTGGGGCCAACGTCCTGACTTTC.

This clonotype was counted a few times. The chain combines TRBV6-2 or TRBV6-3 with TRBJ2-1; D not resolved. The length of the CDR3 is 12 residues. V was trimmed by 5 bases and J by 7 bases, leaving 9 bases between them. Per germline, CDR1 MNHEY and CDR2 SVGEGT. CDR3 region: CASSAQGNEQFF. The CDR3 DNA sequence: TGTGCCAGCAGTGCTCAAGGAAATGAGCAGTTCTTC.

This chain joins TRBV11-2 and TRBJ2-7, with no clear D. V was trimmed by 4 bases and J by 0 bases, leaving 13 bases between them. The CDR3 has 15 amino acids. Germline V lookup: CDR1 SGHAT, CDR2 FQNNGV. The CDR3 nucleotides are TGTGCCAGCAGCTCAAGCCTCGTGAGCTCCTACGAGCAGTACTTC. Translation: CASSSSLVSSYEQYF.

CDR3 nucleotides: TGTGCCAGCTCCCGACAGGGGCGTTTCTACGAGCAGTACTTC. It yields the protein CASSRQGRFYEQYF. The chain employs TRBV12-3 or TRBV12-4 and TRBJ2-7; 8 bases match TRBD1. This CDR3 spans 14 amino acids. V lost 8 bases to trimming and J lost 3 bases; unmatched junction nucleotides: 9.

The chain joins TRBV28 to TRBJ2-5, with 7 bases matching TRBD1. The CDR3 extends over 15 amino acids. J lost 2 bases, V lost 3 bases, and 6 bases had no gene match. Germline loops: CDR1 MDHEN, CDR2 SYDVKM. CDR3 loop: CASSFSDRRQETQYF. CDR3 sequence (DNA): TGTGCCAGCAGTTTCTCGGACAGGCGGCAAGAGACCCAGTACTTC.